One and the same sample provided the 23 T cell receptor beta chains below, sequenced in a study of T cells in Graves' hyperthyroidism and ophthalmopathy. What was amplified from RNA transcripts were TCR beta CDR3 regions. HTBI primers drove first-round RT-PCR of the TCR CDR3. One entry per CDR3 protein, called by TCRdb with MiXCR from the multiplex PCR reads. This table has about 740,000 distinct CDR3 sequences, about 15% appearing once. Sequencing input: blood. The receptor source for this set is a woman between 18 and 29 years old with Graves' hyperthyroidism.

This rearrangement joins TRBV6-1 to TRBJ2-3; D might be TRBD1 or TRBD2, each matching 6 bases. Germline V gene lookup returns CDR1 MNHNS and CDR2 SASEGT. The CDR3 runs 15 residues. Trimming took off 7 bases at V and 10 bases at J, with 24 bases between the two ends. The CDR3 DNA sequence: TGTGCCAGCAATACGGGGGCGGCTACCCCTCTCTCGCAGTATTTT. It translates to CASNTGAATPLSQYF.

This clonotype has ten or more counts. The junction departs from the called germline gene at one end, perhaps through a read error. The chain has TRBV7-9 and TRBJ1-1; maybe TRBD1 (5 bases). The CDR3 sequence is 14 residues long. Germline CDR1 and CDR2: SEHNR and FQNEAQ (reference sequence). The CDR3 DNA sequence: TGCGCCAGCAGCCCGACAGTTGAGAACACTGAAGCTTTCTTT. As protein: CASSPTVENTEAFF.

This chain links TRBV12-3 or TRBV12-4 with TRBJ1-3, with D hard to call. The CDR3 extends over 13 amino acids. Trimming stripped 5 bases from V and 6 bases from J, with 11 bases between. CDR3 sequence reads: CASSPDPQNTIYF. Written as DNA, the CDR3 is TGTGCCAGCAGTCCCGACCCCCAAAACACCATATATTTT.

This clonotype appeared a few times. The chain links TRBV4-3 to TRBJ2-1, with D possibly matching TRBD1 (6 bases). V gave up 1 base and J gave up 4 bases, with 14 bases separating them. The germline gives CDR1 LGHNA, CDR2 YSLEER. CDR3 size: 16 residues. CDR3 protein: CASSQVGGVKYNEQFF. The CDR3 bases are TGCGCCAGCAGCCAAGTAGGGGGAGTGAAGTACAATGAGCAGTTCTTC.

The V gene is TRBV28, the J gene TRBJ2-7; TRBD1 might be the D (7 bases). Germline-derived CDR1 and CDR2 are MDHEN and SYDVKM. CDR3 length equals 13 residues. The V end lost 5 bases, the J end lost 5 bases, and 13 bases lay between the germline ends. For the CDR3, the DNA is TGTGCCAGCAGTCCCAGGGGGGACCACGAGCAGTACTTC. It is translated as CASSPRGDHEQYF.

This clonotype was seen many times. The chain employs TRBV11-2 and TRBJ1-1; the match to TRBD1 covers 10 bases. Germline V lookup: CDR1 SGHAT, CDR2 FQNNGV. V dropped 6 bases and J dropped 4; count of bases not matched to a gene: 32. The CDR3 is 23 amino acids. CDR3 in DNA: TGTGCCAGCAGAATAGCCGACCTCCTGCCCCGGACAGGGGGGGAACCCTGGGGCACTGAAGCTTTCTTT. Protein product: CASRIADLLPRTGGEPWGTEAFF.

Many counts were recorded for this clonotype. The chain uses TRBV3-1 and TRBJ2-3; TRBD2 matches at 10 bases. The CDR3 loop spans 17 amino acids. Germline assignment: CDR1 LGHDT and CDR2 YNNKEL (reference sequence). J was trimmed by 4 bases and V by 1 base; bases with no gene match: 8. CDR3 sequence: CASSQVPSSGSADTQYF. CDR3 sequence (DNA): TGTGCCAGCAGCCAAGTCCCGTCTAGCGGGAGTGCAGATACGCAGTATTTT.

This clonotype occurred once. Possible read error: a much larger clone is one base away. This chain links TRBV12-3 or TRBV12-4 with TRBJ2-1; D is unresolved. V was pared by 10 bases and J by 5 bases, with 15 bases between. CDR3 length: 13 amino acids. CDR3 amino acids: CATSHRTHNEQFF. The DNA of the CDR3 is TGTGCCACTAGTCATAGGACCCACAATGAGCAGTTCTTC.

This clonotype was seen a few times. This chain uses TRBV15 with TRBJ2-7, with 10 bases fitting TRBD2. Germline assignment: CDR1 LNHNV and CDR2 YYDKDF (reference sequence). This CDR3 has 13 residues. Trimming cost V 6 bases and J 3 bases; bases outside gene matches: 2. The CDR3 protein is CATRAGGNYEQYF. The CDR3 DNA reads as TGTGCCACCAGAGCGGGGGGGAACTACGAGCAGTACTTC.

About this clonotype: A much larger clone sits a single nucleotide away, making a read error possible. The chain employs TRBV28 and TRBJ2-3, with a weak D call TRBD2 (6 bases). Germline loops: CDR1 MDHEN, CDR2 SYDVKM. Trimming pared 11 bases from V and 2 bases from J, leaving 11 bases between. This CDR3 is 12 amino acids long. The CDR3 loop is CAARRDTDTQYF. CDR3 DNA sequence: TGTGCCGCCCGGCGGGACACAGATACGCAGTATTTT.

The CDR3 loop reads CASSLMWAGEYGYTF. In DNA, the CDR3 is TGTGCCAGCAGCTTGATGTGGGCAGGGGAGTATGGCTACACCTTC. This chain connects TRBV3-1 to TRBJ1-2, with D possibly being TRBD1 (6 bases). CDR1 is LGHDT, CDR2 YNNKEL, per germline (reference sequence). Trimming removed 5 bases at V and 5 bases at J, with 18 bases between. The CDR3 is 15 residues long.

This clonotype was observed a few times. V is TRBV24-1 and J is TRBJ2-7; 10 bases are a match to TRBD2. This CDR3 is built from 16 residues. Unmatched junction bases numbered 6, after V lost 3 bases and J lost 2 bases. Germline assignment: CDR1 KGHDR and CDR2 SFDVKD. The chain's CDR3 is CATSDTGTSETYEQYF. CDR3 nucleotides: TGTGCCACCAGTGATACCGGGACTAGCGAGACCTACGAGCAGTACTTC.

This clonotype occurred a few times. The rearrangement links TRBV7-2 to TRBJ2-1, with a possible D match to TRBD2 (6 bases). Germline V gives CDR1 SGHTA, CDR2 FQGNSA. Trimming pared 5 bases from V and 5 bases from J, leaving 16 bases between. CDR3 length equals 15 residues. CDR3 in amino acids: CASSPRSSGNNEQFF. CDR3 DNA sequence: TGTGCCAGCAGCCCCCGGAGTAGCGGCAACAATGAGCAGTTCTTC.

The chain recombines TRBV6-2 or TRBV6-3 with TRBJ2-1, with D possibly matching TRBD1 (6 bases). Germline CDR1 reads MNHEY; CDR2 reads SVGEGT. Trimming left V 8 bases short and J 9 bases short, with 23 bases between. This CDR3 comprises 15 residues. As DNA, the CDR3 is TGTGCCAGCTCCTTACAGGCGTACCGAGGGGGTGAGCAGTTCTTC. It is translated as CASSLQAYRGGEQFF.

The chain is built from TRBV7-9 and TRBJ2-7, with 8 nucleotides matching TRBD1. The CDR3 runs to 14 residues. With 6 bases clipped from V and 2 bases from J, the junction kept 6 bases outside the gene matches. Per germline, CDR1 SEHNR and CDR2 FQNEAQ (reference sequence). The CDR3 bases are TGTGCCAGCAGGCCGGGACAGGTTCCCTACGAGCAGTACTTC. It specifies CASRPGQVPYEQYF.

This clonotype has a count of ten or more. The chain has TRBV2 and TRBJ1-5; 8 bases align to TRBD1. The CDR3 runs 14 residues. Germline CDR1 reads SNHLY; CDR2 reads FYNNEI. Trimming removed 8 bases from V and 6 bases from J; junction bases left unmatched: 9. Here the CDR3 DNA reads TGTGCCAGCTACAACCAGGGGGCAGGTCAGCCCCAGCATTTT. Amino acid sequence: CASYNQGAGQPQHF.

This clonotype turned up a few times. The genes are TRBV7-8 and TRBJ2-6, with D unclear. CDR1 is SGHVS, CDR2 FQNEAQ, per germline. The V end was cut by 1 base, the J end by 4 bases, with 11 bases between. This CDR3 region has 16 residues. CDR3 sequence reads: CASSLELFVGANVLTF. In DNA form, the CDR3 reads TGTGCCAGCAGCTTAGAGTTGTTCGTAGGGGCCAACGTCCTGACTTTC.

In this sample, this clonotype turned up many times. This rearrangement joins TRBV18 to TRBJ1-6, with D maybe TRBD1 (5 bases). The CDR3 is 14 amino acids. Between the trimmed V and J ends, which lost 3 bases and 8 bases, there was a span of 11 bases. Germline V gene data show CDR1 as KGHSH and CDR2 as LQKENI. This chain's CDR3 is CASSPQGLYSPLHF. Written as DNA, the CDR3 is TGTGCCAGCTCACCGCAGGGCCTATATTCACCCCTCCACTTT.

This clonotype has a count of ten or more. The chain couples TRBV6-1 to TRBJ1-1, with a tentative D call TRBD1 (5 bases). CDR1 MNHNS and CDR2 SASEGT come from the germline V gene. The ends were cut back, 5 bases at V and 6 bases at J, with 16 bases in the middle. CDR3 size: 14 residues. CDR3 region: CASSQERGRAEAFF. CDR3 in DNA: TGTGCCAGCAGTCAGGAGAGGGGCCGGGCTGAAGCTTTCTTT.

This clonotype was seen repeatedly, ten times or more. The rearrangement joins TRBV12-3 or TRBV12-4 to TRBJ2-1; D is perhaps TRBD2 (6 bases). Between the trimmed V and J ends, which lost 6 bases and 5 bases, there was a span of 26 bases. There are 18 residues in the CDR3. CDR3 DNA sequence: TGTGCCAGCAGCTCCGAAGGGACTCCCTTTTCTGAACACAATGAGCAGTTCTTC. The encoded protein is CASSSEGTPFSEHNEQFF.

The CDR3 reads CASSPGSSQDEQFF. CDR3 nucleotides: TGCGCCAGCAGCCCGGGCTCTAGTCAGGATGAGCAGTTCTTC. This chain joins TRBV5-1 and TRBJ2-1; D is ambiguous. The length of the CDR3 is 14 residues. Germline V lookup: CDR1 SGHRS, CDR2 YFSETQ. Deletions cut 4 bases from V and 8 bases from J, with 16 bases between.

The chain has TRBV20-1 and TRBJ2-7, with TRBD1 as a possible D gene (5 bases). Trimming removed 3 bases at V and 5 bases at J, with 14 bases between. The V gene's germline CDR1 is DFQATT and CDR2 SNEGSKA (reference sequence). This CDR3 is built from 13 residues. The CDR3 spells CSASQGGKNEQYF. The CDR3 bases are TGCAGTGCTAGTCAGGGCGGAAAAAACGAGCAGTACTTC.

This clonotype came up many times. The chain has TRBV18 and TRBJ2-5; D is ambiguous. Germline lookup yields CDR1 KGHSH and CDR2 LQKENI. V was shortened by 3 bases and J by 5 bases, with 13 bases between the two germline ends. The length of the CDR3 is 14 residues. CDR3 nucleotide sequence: TGTGCCAGCTCACCGAAAGGGCTAATGGAGACCCAGTACTTC. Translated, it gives CASSPKGLMETQYF.